This TCR beta chain derives from a study of blood T cell repertoires in COVID-19. Background on the study: The United States, Italy and Spain were the sources of the acute and convalescent COVID-19 samples.

Repertoires were generated with immunoSEQ multiplex PCR, while TCRdb's copy carries only in-frame clones and drops some. Among 200,000 to 250,000 clones listed, roughly 90% were seen once. Enrolled through a virtual design, the participants were between roughly 18 and 90 years of age and came from 24 US areas. CDR3 length: 13 amino acids. Trimming removed 6 bases from V and 2 bases from J, with 8 bases in between. Germline CDR1 and CDR2: MDHEN and SYDVKM. The chain joins TRBV28 to TRBJ2-1; D gene uncertain. The clonotype comes from a woman in her twenties or thirties who had recovered from COVID-19. The material sequenced was PBMCs or T cells enriched from blood (not recorded which). CDR3 loop: CASRRSAYNEQFF. Here the CDR3 DNA reads TGTGCCAGCAGAAGGAGCGCCTACAATGAGCAGTTCTTC.